Reported below is one T cell receptor beta chain. The antigen remains undetermined. The record originates from a study of early T cells in non-severe SARS-CoV-2 infection. For the study at large: The study sequenced bulk RNA from unsorted whole blood, with chains unpaired. Findings and caveats of the study: Anti-spike CD8 specificities were favored by VDJdb matching, whose results missed private and CD4 specificities.

Researchers tagged individual cDNA molecules with unique molecular identifiers. Via MiXCR, TCRdb re-called the 5' RACE reads, giving one row per CDR3 protein. Of tens of thousands of distinct CDR3 sequences listed, approximately 12% are singletons. Between the trimmed V and J ends, which lost 5 bases and 8 bases, there was a span of 7 bases. The germline V gene has CDR1 KGHSH and CDR2 LQKENI. The CDR3 has 12 residues. This material consisted of whole blood, taken at baseline. This rearrangement joins TRBV18 to TRBJ1-6; no definite D call. This TCR came from an adult who was a healthcare worker with PCR-confirmed SARS-CoV-2 infection or an uninfected control (not recorded which). CDR3 protein: CASSELYSPLHF. CDR3 in DNA: TGTGCCAGCTCAGAATTGTATTCACCCCTCCACTTT.